The text below deals with one T cell receptor (beta chain). The sample belongs to a study of blood T cell repertoires in COVID-19. Across the study: Researchers got acute and convalescent COVID-19 samples from the United States, Italy and Spain. In each case, the material was cDNA or gDNA derived from T cells, B-cell-depleted T cells, or PBMCs.

Original handling: Scientists estimated how many nucleated cells there were by amplifying reference gene primers. The repertoire was sequenced with immunoSEQ multiplex PCR; TCRdb's copy has only in-frame clones and lacks some. V and J calls and clone size are as listed in that table; D and trimming were resolved from the DNA. The sample gives about 250,000 clones, about 85% of which show up once; 3% is in the top ten. The CDR3 extends over 15 amino acids. CDR1 is SGHTA and CDR2 is FQGNSA in the germline V gene. The V end was cut by 5 bases, the J end by 0 bases, with 11 bases between. The sequencing input was peripheral blood. This rearrangement joins TRBV7-2 to TRBJ2-1; D unresolved. This sequence originates from a man aged 18 to 35 with active or convalescent COVID-19. The CDR3 DNA is TGTGCCAGCAGCCCCAGTCAAAGCTCCTACAATGAGCAGTTCTTC. Translated, it gives CASSPSQSSYNEQFF. Full variable domain (rest looked up from reference TRBV7-2 and TRBJ2-1): GAGVSQSPSNKVTEKGKDVELRCDPISGHTALYWYRQSLGQGLEFLIYFQGNSAPDKSGLPSDRFSAERTGGSVSTLTIQRTQQEDSAVYLCASSPSQSSYNEQFFGPGTRLTVL.